The 20 T cell receptor beta chains below were found in one sample sequenced in a study of cytomegalovirus exposure and HLA in healthy donors. The PCR was carried out with 60 Vbeta primers and 13 Jbeta primers. The table came from immunoSEQ multiplex PCR; TCRdb's copy has only in-frame clones and leaves some out. The table records 200,000 to 250,000 clones, roughly 80% of them present only once. Sequenced material: PBMCs. These receptors originate from a male donor in good health and CMV-seronegative.

The V and J genes are TRBV5-1 and TRBJ2-2; possibly TRBD2 for D (5 bases). The CDR3 sequence is 16 residues long. Trimming stripped 4 bases from V and 6 bases from J, with 19 bases between. Germline CDR1 is SGHRS and CDR2 is YFSETQ. CDR3 sequence: CASSDVLESSPGELFF. Written as DNA, the CDR3 is TGCGCCAGCAGCGACGTACTAGAGTCGTCTCCCGGGGAGCTGTTTTTT.

V is TRBV27 and J is TRBJ1-1; D unclear. CDR1 and CDR2 (germline): MNHEY, SMNVEV (reference sequence). V dropped 3 bases and J dropped 5 bases, with 13 bases sitting between them. The CDR3 runs to 14 residues. CDR3 DNA: TGTGCCAGCAGTTTGTTGTCAGCGAGGACTGAAGCTTTCTTT. Translation gives CASSLLSARTEAFF.

This rearrangement joins TRBV19 to TRBJ1-4; D is perhaps TRBD1 (6 bases). CDR3 length equals 14 residues. The V end was cut by 11 bases, the J end by 7 bases, with 20 bases between. CDR1 is LNHDA and CDR2 is SQIVND in the germline V gene (reference sequence). The CDR3 sequence is CASNLGTIGEKLFF. The CDR3 nucleotides are TGTGCCTCAAACCTCGGGACAATAGGTGAAAAACTGTTTTTT. Filled out from reference TRBV19 and TRBJ1-4, the complete variable domain reads DGGITQSPKYLFRKEGQNVTLSCEQNLNHDAMYWYRQDPGQGLRLIYYSQIVNDFQKGDIAEGYSVSREKKESFPLTVTSAQKNPTAFYLCASNLGTIGEKLFFGSGTQLSVL.

This chain links TRBV5-1 with TRBJ2-1, with D perhaps TRBD1 (6 bases). This CDR3 is 13 amino acids long. V gave up 3 bases and J gave up 4 bases, with 8 bases separating them. Germline assignment: CDR1 SGHRS and CDR2 YFSETQ. This CDR3 reads CASSYGQYNEQFF. CDR3 nucleotides: TGCGCCAGCAGCTACGGACAGTACAATGAGCAGTTCTTC.

The J gene is TRBJ2-7, the V gene TRBV7-9, with TRBD1 as a possible D gene (6 bases). V gave up 2 bases and J gave up 2 bases, with 16 bases separating them. CDR1 is SEHNR and CDR2 is FQNEAQ in the germline V gene (reference sequence). This CDR3 spans 16 amino acids. Here the CDR3 reads CASSLPSDRNTYEQYF. The CDR3 coding sequence is TGTGCCAGCAGCTTACCCTCGGACAGAAACACCTACGAGCAGTACTTC.

The chain combines TRBV7-6 with TRBJ2-5; D gene ambiguous. The V end lost 5 bases, the J end lost 3 bases, and 4 bases lay between the germline ends. CDR1 SGHVS and CDR2 FNYEAQ come from the germline V gene. This CDR3 is built from 11 residues. Written as DNA, the CDR3 is TGTGCCAGCAGCCTTAAAGAGACCCAGTACTTC. This gives the protein CASSLKETQYF.

J is TRBJ2-1 and V is TRBV29-1; 8 nucleotides agree with TRBD2. From germline, CDR1 is SQVTM and CDR2 ANQGSEA. With 0 bases clipped from V and 7 bases from J, the junction kept 8 bases outside the gene matches. The CDR3 covers 15 residues. In DNA form, the CDR3 reads TGCAGCGTTGAAGATGGGGGACTAGATGGTAATGAGCAGTTCTTC. Residues: CSVEDGGLDGNEQFF.

This chain uses TRBV27 with TRBJ1-1; D is undetermined. This CDR3 is built from 15 residues. Germline V gene lookup returns CDR1 MNHEY and CDR2 SMNVEV (reference sequence). V was cut by 0 bases and J by 5 bases, with 13 bases left in between. CDR3 region: CASSLSGTVGTEAFF. Written as DNA, the CDR3 is TGTGCCAGCAGTTTATCGGGCACAGTAGGTACTGAAGCTTTCTTT.

The chain has TRBV5-1 and TRBJ2-4; no reliable D call. Germline V gene data show CDR1 as SGHRS and CDR2 as YFSETQ. Trimming removed 3 bases at V and 1 base at J, with 14 bases between. The CDR3 extends over 16 amino acids. DNA of the CDR3: TGCGCCAGCAGCTACGGGTCTACCAGCGCCAAAAACATTCAGTACTTC. This gives the protein CASSYGSTSAKNIQYF.

In this sample, this clone turned up a few times. V and J are TRBV7-2 and TRBJ2-7; the D gene is possibly TRBD2 (6 bases). The V end lost 3 bases, the J end lost 2 bases, and 14 bases lay between the germline ends. Germline CDR1 SGHTA, CDR2 FQGNSA. The CDR3 spans 15 residues. As DNA, the CDR3 is TGTGCCAGCAGCTTCGGGAGCGGCAACCCCTACGAGCAGTACTTC. Translation: CASSFGSGNPYEQYF.

The gene calls are TRBV5-6 and TRBJ1-2, with D unclear. Trimming cost V 4 bases and J 5 bases, with 6 bases left between them. The CDR3 has 11 amino acids. Looked up from germline, CDR1 is SGHDT and CDR2 is YYEEEE. The CDR3 DNA is TGTGCCAGCAGCATGGCTTATGGCTACACCTTC. Translated: CASSMAYGYTF.

This clone was recorded only once. This rearrangement joins TRBV27 to TRBJ2-7, with a tentative D call TRBD2 (6 bases). This CDR3 is built from 13 residues. CDR1 is MNHEY, CDR2 SMNVEV, per germline (reference sequence). Trimming left V 5 bases short and J 2 bases short, with 10 bases between. CDR3 sequence: CASSPEGPYEQYF. In nucleotides, the CDR3 is TGTGCCAGCAGTCCGGAGGGCCCCTACGAGCAGTACTTC.

The J gene is TRBJ2-7, the V gene TRBV2; D might be TRBD2 (5 bases). The CDR3 length is 14 residues. The V gene lost 3 bases and the J gene lost 4 bases, with 13 bases spanning the gap. From germline, CDR1 is SNHLY and CDR2 FYNNEI. In DNA, the CDR3 is TGTGCCAGCAGTGAGACGGGGTCCTATTACGAGCAGTACTTC. Protein product: CASSETGSYYEQYF.

The chain employs TRBV28 and TRBJ1-1; D is uncertain. The germline V gene has CDR1 MDHEN and CDR2 SYDVKM. V was cut by 8 bases and J by 0 bases, with 16 bases left in between. This CDR3 spans 15 amino acids. CDR3 DNA: TGTGCCAGCCCCCCCACGGTTCCATTGAACACTGAAGCTTTCTTT. Its translation is CASPPTVPLNTEAFF.

The genes are TRBV7-9 and TRBJ1-1, with 8 nucleotides matching TRBD1. V gave up 3 bases and J gave up 11 bases; unmatched junction bases: 8. The CDR3 contains 13 residues. Germline CDR1 is SEHNR and CDR2 is FQNEAQ (reference sequence). Written as DNA, the CDR3 is TGTGCCAGCAGCTTTTCCGGGACAGGAGGGGCTTTCTTT. Protein product: CASSFSGTGGAFF.

CDR3 in DNA: TGCGCCAGCAGCTTGGTGGCGGGAGGGTCCTACAATGAGCAGTTCTTC. Amino acid sequence: CASSLVAGGSYNEQFF. V is TRBV5-1 and J is TRBJ2-1; TRBD2 matches at 9 bases. J gave up 1 base and V 0 bases, and 2 bases lay outside the gene matches. The CDR3 runs to 16 residues. The germline gives CDR1 SGHRS, CDR2 YFSETQ.

The chain combines TRBV7-9 with TRBJ2-5, with D possibly being TRBD2 (5 bases). Germline loops: CDR1 SEHNR, CDR2 FQNEAQ (reference sequence). The V end was cut by 1 base, the J end by 9 bases, with 15 bases between. The CDR3 spans 14 residues. CDR3 in amino acids: CASSLGQMEEPQYF. The CDR3 DNA sequence: TGTGCCAGCAGCTTAGGCCAGATGGAGGAGCCCCAGTACTTC.

This chain joins TRBV27 and TRBJ2-5; D may be TRBD2 (5 bases). CDR1 and CDR2 (germline): MNHEY, SMNVEV (reference sequence). There are 14 residues in the CDR3. V dropped 4 bases and J dropped 0 bases, with 9 bases sitting between them. The CDR3 loop is CASSSHGDQETQYF. The CDR3 coding sequence is TGTGCCAGCAGTTCCCACGGGGACCAAGAGACCCAGTACTTC.

The chain combines TRBV6-5 with TRBJ2-1, with 11 nucleotides matching TRBD2. V gave up 6 bases and J gave up 3 bases; unmatched junction bases: 4. Per the germline V gene, CDR1 is MNHEY and CDR2 is SVGAGI. The CDR3 has 15 amino acids. In nucleotides, the CDR3 is TGTGCCAGCAGCCTGACTAGCGGGATCTACAATGAGCAGTTCTTC. The encoded protein is CASSLTSGIYNEQFF.

The chain combines TRBV2 with TRBJ2-3; 10 bases agree with TRBD2. Germline V gene data show CDR1 as SNHLY and CDR2 as FYNNEI. The CDR3 runs 16 residues. After removal of 0 bases from V and 6 bases from J, the junction contained 6 bases not matched to a gene. This CDR3 reads CASSEARLAGLDTQYF. CDR3 in DNA: TGTGCCAGCAGTGAAGCGCGACTAGCGGGTTTGGATACGCAGTATTTT.